This T cell receptor beta chain derives from a study of T-cell reconstitution after alpha-beta-depleted transplantation in children. Findings and limits, study-wide: As was reported, about two months after transplant, alpha-beta T cells came from several hundred expanded graft clones.

Preparation of the TCRbeta library used unique molecular identifiers. TCRdb redid the calling of the PCR reads with MiXCR, one entry per CDR3 protein. The repertoire includes some 830,000 distinct CDR3 sequences, 15% to 20% of them detected once, and roughly 5% sits in the top ten. Germline values: CDR1 SNHLY, CDR2 FYNNEI. The germline V and J ends were trimmed by 6 bases and 7 bases, with 13 bases remaining between them. CDR3 length: 13 amino acids. As regards this clonotype: Its matching antigen is unknown.

This clonotype originated in a male patient aged 10-17 years who had a stem cell transplant for acute lymphoblastic leukemia, so the T cells may come from the graft donor. The sample here was PBMCs, mostly from graft donor cells, taken 360 days after TCRalphabeta/CD19-depleted stem cell transplant. The rearrangement uses TRBV2 and TRBJ1-5; D gene unclear. Written as DNA, the CDR3 is TGTGCCAGCAGGCGCAGTGAGTCCCAGCCCCAGCATTTT. As protein: CASRRSESQPQHF.